The clone carrying this T cell receptor (beta chain) appeared a single time. The antigen is not known. There are 15 residues in the CDR3. Germline loops: CDR1 SGHRS, CDR2 YFSETQ. V was pared by 4 bases and J by 0 bases, with 11 bases between. With 60 Vbeta and 13 Jbeta primers, the PCR was carried out. TCRdb's table, derived via immunoSEQ multiplex PCR, lists solely in-frame clones and lacks some. The top ten clones hold around 5% of a sample with around 100,000 clones, approximately 80% of them seen once. This record belongs to a study of cytomegalovirus exposure and HLA in healthy donors. Points from the study as a whole: Researchers reported that a few CMV-associated chains were confirmed in vitro as CMV antigen-specific.

The chain employs TRBV5-1 and TRBJ2-4, with a possible D match to TRBD2 (6 bases). The sample consisted of PBMCs. The sequence was collected from a woman aged 18-35 years in good health and CMV-seropositive. CDR3 loop: CASSLGLIAKNIQYF. The CDR3 DNA sequence: TGCGCCAGCAGCCTGGGACTCATAGCCAAAAACATTCAGTACTTC. The whole variable domain, remainder taken from reference TRBV5-1 and TRBJ2-4, is KAGVTQTPRYLIKTRGQQVTLSCSPISGHRSVSWYQQTPGQGLQFLFEYFSETQRNKGNFPGRFSGRQFSNSRSEMNVSTLELGDSALYLCASSLGLIAKNIQYFGAGTRLSVL.